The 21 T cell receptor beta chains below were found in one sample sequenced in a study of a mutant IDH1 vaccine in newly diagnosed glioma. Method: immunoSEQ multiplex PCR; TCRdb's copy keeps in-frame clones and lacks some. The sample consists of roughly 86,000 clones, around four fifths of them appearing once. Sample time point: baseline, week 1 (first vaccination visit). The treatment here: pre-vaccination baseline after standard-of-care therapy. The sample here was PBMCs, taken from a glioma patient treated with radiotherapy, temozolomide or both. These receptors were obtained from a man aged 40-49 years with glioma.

In nucleotides, the CDR3 is TGTGCCAGCAGCAAACAGGACAGGGACTATGGCTACACCTTC. This sequence encodes CASSKQDRDYGYTF. This chain joins TRBV7-9 and TRBJ1-2; 8 bases line up with TRBD1. The ends lost 5 bases at V and 3 bases at J; junction bases unmatched: 5. CDR3 length: 14 residues. Germline CDR1 and CDR2: SEHNR and FQNEAQ (reference sequence).

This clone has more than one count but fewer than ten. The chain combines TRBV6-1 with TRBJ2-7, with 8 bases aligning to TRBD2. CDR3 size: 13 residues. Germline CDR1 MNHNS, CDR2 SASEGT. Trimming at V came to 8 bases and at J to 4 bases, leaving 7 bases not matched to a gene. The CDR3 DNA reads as TGTGCCAGCCGGCCTAGCGGGCCTTACGAGCAGTACTTC. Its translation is CASRPSGPYEQYF.

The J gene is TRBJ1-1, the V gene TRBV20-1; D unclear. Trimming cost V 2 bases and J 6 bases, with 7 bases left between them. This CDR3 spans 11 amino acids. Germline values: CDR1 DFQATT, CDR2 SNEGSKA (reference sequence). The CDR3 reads CSARFGAEAFF. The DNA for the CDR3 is TGCAGTGCTAGATTCGGTGCTGAAGCTTTCTTT.

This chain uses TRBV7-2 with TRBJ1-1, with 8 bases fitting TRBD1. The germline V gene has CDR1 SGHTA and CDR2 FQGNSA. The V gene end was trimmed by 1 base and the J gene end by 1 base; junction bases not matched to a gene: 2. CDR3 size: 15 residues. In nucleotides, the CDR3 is TGTGCCAGCAGCTTAGACCAGGGGGCGAACACTGAAGCTTTCTTT. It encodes CASSLDQGANTEAFF.

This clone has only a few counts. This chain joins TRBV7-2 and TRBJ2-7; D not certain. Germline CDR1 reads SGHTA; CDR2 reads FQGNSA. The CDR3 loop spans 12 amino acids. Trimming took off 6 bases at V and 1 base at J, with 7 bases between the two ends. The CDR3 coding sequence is TGTGCCAGCAGTTTACAATCCTACGAGCAGTACTTC. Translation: CASSLQSYEQYF.

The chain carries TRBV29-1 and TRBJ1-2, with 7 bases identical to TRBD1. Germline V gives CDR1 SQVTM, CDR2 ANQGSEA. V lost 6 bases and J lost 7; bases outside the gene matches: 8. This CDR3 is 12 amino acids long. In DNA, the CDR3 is TGCAGCGTCTACTTGGACAGGCCTGGCTACACCTTC. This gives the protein CSVYLDRPGYTF.

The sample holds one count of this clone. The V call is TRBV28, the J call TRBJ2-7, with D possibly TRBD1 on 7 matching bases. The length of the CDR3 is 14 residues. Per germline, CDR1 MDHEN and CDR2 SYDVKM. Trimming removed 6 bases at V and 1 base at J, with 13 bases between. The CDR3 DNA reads TGTGCCAGCAGCCCGACAGGGACTTCCTACGAGCAGTACTTC. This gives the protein CASSPTGTSYEQYF.

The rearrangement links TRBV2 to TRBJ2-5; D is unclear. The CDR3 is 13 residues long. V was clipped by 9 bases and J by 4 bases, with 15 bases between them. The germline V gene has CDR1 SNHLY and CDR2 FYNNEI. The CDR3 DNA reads TGTGCCAGTCAACCTTTTACCCGAGAGACCCAGTACTTC. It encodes CASQPFTRETQYF.

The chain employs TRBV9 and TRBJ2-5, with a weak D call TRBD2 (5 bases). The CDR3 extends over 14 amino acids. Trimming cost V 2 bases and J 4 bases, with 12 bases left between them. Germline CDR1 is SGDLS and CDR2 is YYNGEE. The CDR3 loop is CASSVDGMGETQYF. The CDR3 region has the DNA TGTGCCAGCAGCGTCGACGGGATGGGAGAGACCCAGTACTTC. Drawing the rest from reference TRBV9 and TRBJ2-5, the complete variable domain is DSGVTQTPKHLITATGQRVTLRCSPRSGDLSVYWYQQSLDQGLQFLIQYYNGEERAKGNILERFSAQQFPDLHSELNLSSLELGDSALYFCASSVDGMGETQYFGPGTRLLVL.

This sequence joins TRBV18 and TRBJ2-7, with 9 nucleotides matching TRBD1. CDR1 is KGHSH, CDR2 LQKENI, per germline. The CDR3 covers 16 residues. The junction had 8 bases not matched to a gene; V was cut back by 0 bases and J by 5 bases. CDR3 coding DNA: TGTGCCAGCTCACCACCGCCGGGACAGGGAGGTCACGAGCAGTACTTC. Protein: CASSPPPGQGGHEQYF.

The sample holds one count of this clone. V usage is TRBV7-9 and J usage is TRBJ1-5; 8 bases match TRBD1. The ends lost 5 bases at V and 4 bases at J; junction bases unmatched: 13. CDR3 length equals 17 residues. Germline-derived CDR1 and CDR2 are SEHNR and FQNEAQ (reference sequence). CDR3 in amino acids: CASSPATQGARNQPQHF. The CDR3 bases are TGTGCCAGCAGCCCCGCTACGCAGGGGGCCAGGAATCAGCCCCAGCATTTT.

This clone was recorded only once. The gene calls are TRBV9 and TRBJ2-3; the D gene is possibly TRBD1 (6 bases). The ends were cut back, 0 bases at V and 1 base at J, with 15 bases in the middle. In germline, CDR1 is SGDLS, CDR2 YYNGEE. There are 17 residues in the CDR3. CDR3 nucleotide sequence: TGTGCCAGCAGCGTAGAGGTGGGGGCTGTTGGCACAGATACGCAGTATTTT. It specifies CASSVEVGAVGTDTQYF.

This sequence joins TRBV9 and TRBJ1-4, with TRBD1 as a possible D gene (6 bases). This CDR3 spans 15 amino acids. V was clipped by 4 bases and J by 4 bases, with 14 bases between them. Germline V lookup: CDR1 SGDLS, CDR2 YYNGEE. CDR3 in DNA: TGTGCCAGCAGCCCTAGTGGACAGAGTAATGAAAAACTGTTTTTT. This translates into CASSPSGQSNEKLFF. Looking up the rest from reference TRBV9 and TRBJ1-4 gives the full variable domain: DSGVTQTPKHLITATGQRVTLRCSPRSGDLSVYWYQQSLDQGLQFLIQYYNGEERAKGNILERFSAQQFPDLHSELNLSSLELGDSALYFCASSPSGQSNEKLFFGSGTQLSVL.

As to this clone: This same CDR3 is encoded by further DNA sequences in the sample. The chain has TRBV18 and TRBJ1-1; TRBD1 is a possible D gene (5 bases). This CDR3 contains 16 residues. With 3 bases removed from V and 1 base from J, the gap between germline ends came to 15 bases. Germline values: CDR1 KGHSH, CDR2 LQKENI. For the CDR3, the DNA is TGTGCCAGCTCACCTCTGGGACCCGGCACGAACACTGAAGCTTTCTTT. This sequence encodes CASSPLGPGTNTEAFF.

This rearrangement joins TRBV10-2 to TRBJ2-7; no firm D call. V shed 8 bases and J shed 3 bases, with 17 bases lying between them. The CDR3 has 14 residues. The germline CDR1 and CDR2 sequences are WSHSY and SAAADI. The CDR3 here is CASGSDLGVYEQYF. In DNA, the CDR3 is TGCGCCAGCGGTTCGGACCTTGGGGTCTACGAGCAGTACTTC.

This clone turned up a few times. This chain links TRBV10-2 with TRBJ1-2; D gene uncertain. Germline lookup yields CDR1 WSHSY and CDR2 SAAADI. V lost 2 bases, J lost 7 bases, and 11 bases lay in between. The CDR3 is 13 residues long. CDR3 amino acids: CASSEGRVGGYTF. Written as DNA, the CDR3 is TGCGCCAGCAGTGAGGGGCGGGTCGGTGGCTACACCTTC.

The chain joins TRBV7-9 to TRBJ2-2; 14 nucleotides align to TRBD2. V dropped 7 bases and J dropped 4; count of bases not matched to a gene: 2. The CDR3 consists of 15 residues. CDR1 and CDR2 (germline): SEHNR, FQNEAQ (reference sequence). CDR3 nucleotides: TGTGCCAGCACCGGACTAGCGGGAGGCACCGGGGAGCTGTTTTTT. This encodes CASTGLAGGTGELFF.

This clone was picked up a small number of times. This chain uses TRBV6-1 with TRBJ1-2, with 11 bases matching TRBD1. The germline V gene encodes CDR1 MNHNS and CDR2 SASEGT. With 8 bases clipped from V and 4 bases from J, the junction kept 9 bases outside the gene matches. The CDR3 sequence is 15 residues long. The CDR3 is CASSTTGTGGYGYTF. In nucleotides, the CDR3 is TGTGCCAGCTCTACTACCGGGACAGGGGGCTATGGCTACACCTTC.

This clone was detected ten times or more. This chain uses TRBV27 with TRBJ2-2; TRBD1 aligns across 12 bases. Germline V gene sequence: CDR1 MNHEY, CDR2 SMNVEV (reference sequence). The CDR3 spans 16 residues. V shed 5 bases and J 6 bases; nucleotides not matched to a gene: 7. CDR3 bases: TGTGCCAGCAGTCCCGGGACAGGGGGCGCCTCCGGGGAGCTGTTTTTT. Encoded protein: CASSPGTGGASGELFF.

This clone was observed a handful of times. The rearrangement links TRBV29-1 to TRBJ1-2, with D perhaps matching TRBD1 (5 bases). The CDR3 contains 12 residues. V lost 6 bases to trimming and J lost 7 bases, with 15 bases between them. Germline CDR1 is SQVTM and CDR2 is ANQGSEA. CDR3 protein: CSVTGTKFGYTF. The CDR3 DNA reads TGCAGCGTCACGGGGACGAAGTTTGGCTACACCTTC.

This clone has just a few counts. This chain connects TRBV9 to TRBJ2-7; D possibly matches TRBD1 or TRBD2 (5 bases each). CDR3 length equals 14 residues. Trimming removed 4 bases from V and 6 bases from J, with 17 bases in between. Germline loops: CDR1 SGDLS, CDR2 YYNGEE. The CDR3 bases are TGTGCCAGCAGCTCAACTCTCCCAGGGACCGAGCAGTACTTC. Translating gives CASSSTLPGTEQYF.